This is a list of T cell receptor beta chains from one sample in a study of immune characterization of retroperitoneal liposarcoma. One entry per CDR3 protein, called by TCRdb with MiXCR from the PCR reads. The repertoire holds roughly 3,000 distinct CDR3 sequences, approximately 39% seen once, with under 50% in the top ten. Sequenced: tumor tissue. Receptor source: a male donor with retroperitoneal liposarcoma. Each CDR3 is given with its conserved first and last residue. The order of the fields is clone size, V gene, J gene, D gene, CDR3 protein, CDR3 DNA. The D gene is left open where the match is weak. Expanded clones get a size class; other rows say once, few or many, or leave the size out.

>-|TRBV10-1|TRBJ2-4|TRBD2
CASSEKREVTKNIQYF
TGCGCCAGCAGTGAGAAGCGGGAGGTAACCAAAAACATTCAGTACTTC
>many|TRBV12-3/TRBV12-4|TRBJ2-1|-
CASRHEGSPPYEQFF
TGTGCCAGCAGGCACGAGGGGTCCCCTCCCTACGAGCAGTTCTTC
>-|TRBV5-1|TRBJ2-3|-
CASSAGVPPANTQYF
TGCGCCAGCAGCGCCGGGGTCCCCCCCGCTAATACGCAGTATTTT
>-|TRBV27|TRBJ1-3|-
CASSLTGSAGNTIYF
TGTGCCAGCAGTTTAACGGGGTCGGCCGGAAACACCATATATTTT
>-|TRBV6-8|TRBJ2-7|-
CASSVGSPYEQYF
TGTGCCAGCAGTGTTGGGAGTCCCTACGAGCAGTACTTC
>-|TRBV7-6|TRBJ1-1|TRBD1
CASSPRDRDNTEAFF
TGTGCCAGCAGCCCTAGGGACAGGGATAACACTGAAGCTTTCTTT
>few|TRBV12-3/TRBV12-4|TRBJ2-1|TRBD2
CASSGGLAGVNNEQFF
TGTGCCAGCAGTGGGGGACTAGCGGGAGTCAACAATGAGCAGTTCTTC
>-|TRBV5-1|TRBJ1-1|TRBD1
CASSLGTGSNTEAFF
TGCGCCAGCAGCTTGGGGACAGGATCGAACACTGAAGCTTTCTTT
>-|TRBV6-2/TRBV6-3|TRBJ2-1|-
CASITLNEQFF
TGTGCCAGCATAACTCTAAATGAGCAGTTCTTC
>-|TRBV6-6|TRBJ2-5|-
CASSYSRGGAGQETQYF
TGTGCCAGCAGTTACTCGAGAGGCGGGGCGGGGCAAGAGACCCAGTACTTC
>-|TRBV12-5|TRBJ1-1|TRBD1
CASGLVLGQIMNTEAFF
TGTGCTAGTGGTTTGGTTTTGGGACAGATCATGAACACTGAAGCTTTCTTT
>many|TRBV11-3|TRBJ2-1|-
CASSFGGSYNEQFF
TGTGCCAGCAGCTTTGGGGGTTCTTACAATGAGCAGTTCTTC
>many|TRBV6-1|TRBJ2-5|-
CASSEALQALVGQYF
TGTGCCAGCAGTGAAGCGCTTCAAGCACTAGTCGGGCAGTACTTC
>-|TRBV6-7|TRBJ1-4|TRBD1
CASSYPPGQGTEKLFF
TGTGCCAGCAGTTACCCTCCGGGACAGGGGACTGAAAAACTGTTTTTT
>-|TRBV6-5|TRBJ2-1|TRBD2
CASSYPGGGKFF
TGTGCCAGCAGTTACCCGGGAGGGGGTAAGTTCTTC
>hyperexpanded|TRBV6-1|TRBJ2-1|-
CATRQSSYNEQFF
TGTGCCACCCGACAGAGCTCCTACAATGAGCAGTTCTTC
>medium-sized|TRBV12-3/TRBV12-4|TRBJ2-7|-
CASRHEGSPPYEQYF
TGTGCCAGCAGGCACGAGGGGTCCCCTCCCTACGAGCAGTACTTC
>few|TRBV12-3/TRBV12-4|TRBJ2-1|-
CASSFRSLSQYNEQFF
TGTGCCAGCAGTTTTCGGAGTCTCTCCCAATACAATGAGCAGTTCTTC
>-|TRBV6-1|TRBJ2-1|TRBD2
CASIKFIAGGYNEQFF
TGTGCCAGCATCAAATTCATAGCGGGGGGGTACAATGAGCAGTTCTTC
>medium-sized|TRBV6-1|TRBJ2-2|-
CASSEQGLNTGELFF
TGTGCCAGCAGTGAACAGGGGCTAAACACCGGGGAGCTGTTTTTT
>few|TRBV7-4|TRBJ1-6|-
CASTDTDGGGNSPLHF
TGTGCCAGCACCGACACGGACGGCGGTGGAAATTCACCCCTCCACTTT
>few|TRBV12-3/TRBV12-4|TRBJ2-3|-
CASSLTGASTDTQYF
TGTGCCAGCAGTCTAACCGGGGCCAGCACAGATACGCAGTATTTT
>-|TRBV6-1|TRBJ2-2|TRBD1
CASARDSTNTGELFF
TGTGCCAGCGCCCGGGACAGCACGAACACCGGGGAGCTGTTTTTT
>-|TRBV29-1|TRBJ2-7|-
CSVTEMYEQYF
TGCAGCGTAACAGAGATGTACGAGCAGTACTTC
>-|TRBV12-3/TRBV12-4|TRBJ2-5|TRBD1
CASKGADRQETQYF
TGTGCCAGCAAAGGAGCGGACAGGCAAGAGACCCAGTACTTC
>few|TRBV6-1|TRBJ2-1|-
CASSEFGRGVEETQFF
TGTGCCAGCAGTGAATTTGGCAGGGGAGTCGAAGAGACCCAGTTCTTC
>-|TRBV6-1|TRBJ2-2|TRBD1
CASRRQGAFAGELFF
TGTGCCAGCAGACGACAGGGGGCTTTTGCCGGGGAGCTGTTTTTT
>few|TRBV6-1|TRBJ2-3|TRBD2
CASSPRLAGVETQYF
TGTGCCAGCAGTCCTAGACTAGCGGGAGTTGAGACGCAGTATTTT
>-|TRBV7-2|TRBJ2-1|-
CASSQLGNQFF
TGTGCCAGCAGCCAACTAGGCAACCAGTTCTTC
>medium-sized|TRBV12-3/TRBV12-4|TRBJ2-3|TRBD2
CASSSGRLTDTQYF
TGTGCCTCCTCTAGCGGGAGACTCACAGATACGCAGTATTTT
>few|TRBV7-2|TRBJ2-1|-
CASSRLGQSYEQFF
TGTGCCAGCAGTCGTCTCGGACAGTCCTACGAGCAGTTCTTC
>medium-sized|TRBV24-1|TRBJ2-1|TRBD1
CATSPGDRGLQFF
TGTGCCACATCTCCCGGGGACAGGGGATTACAGTTCTTC
>-|TRBV7-2|TRBJ2-3|TRBD2
CASSPTGGGAPDTQYF
TGTGCCAGCAGCCCAACCGGCGGGGGGGCTCCAGATACGCAGTATTTT
>few|TRBV7-6|TRBJ2-7|-
CASWGQGSTEQYF
TGTGCCAGCTGGGGCCAGGGGTCGACCGAGCAGTACTTC
>hyperexpanded|TRBV6-6|TRBJ2-1|-
CASSYSVRTAHNEQFF
TGTGCCAGCAGTTACTCGGTCAGAACCGCCCACAATGAGCAGTTCTTC
>medium-sized|TRBV7-2|TRBJ2-3|TRBD2
CASRLQAGGPDTQYF
TGTGCCAGCAGACTCCAGGCGGGAGGGCCTGATACGCAGTATTTT
>few|TRBV19|TRBJ1-2|-
CASSPRQGGYTF
TGTGCCAGTAGCCCGAGGCAGGGGGGCTACACCTTC
>-|TRBV6-5|TRBJ2-1|TRBD1
CASSERGQGVDEQFF
TGTGCCAGCAGTGAAAGGGGACAGGGTGTCGATGAGCAGTTCTTC
>-|TRBV10-2|TRBJ2-7|-
CASREPNGLADTGLMGEQYF
TGCGCCAGCAGGGAGCCTAACGGACTGGCCGATACTGGGCTCATGGGCGAGCAGTACTTC
>-|TRBV11-2|TRBJ2-3|-
CASSLYAGADTQYF
TGTGCCAGCAGCTTATACGCTGGGGCAGATACGCAGTATTTT
>medium-sized|TRBV6-1|TRBJ2-2|-
CASSESQATGELFF
TGTGCCAGCAGTGAATCACAGGCTACCGGGGAGCTGTTTTTT
>-|TRBV6-1|TRBJ2-7|TRBD1
CASSRDRSSYEQYF
TGTGCCAGCAGCCGGGACAGGTCATCCTACGAGCAGTACTTC
>many|TRBV6-1|TRBJ1-4|-
CASQRTQNEKLFF
TGTGCCAGCCAGAGGACACAAAATGAAAAACTGTTTTTT
>-|TRBV6-1|TRBJ1-1|-
CASSKWNTEAFF
TGTGCCAGCAGCAAGTGGAACACTGAAGCTTTCTTT
>-|TRBV6-1|TRBJ2-3|-
CASSDTWGGTDTQYF
TGTGCCAGCAGTGATACCTGGGGCGGGACAGATACGCAGTATTTT